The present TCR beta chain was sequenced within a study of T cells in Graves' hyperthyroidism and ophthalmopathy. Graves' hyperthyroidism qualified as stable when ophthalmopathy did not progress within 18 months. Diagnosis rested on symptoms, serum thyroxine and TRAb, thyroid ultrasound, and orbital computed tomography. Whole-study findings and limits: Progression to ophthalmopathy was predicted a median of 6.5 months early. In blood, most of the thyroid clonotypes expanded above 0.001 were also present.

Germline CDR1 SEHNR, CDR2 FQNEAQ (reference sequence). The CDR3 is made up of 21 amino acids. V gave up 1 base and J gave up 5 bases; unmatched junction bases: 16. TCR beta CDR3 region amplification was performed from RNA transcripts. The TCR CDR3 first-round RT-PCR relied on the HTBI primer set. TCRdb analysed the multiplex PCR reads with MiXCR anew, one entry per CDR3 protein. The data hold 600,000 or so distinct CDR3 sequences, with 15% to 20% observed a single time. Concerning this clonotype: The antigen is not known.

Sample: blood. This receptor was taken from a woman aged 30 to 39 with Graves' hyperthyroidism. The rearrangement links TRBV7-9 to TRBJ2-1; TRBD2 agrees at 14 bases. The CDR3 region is CASSLVFRGTSGRVENNEQFF. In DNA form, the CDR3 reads TGTGCCAGCAGCTTAGTTTTCAGGGGGACTAGCGGGAGAGTTGAGAACAATGAGCAGTTCTTC.